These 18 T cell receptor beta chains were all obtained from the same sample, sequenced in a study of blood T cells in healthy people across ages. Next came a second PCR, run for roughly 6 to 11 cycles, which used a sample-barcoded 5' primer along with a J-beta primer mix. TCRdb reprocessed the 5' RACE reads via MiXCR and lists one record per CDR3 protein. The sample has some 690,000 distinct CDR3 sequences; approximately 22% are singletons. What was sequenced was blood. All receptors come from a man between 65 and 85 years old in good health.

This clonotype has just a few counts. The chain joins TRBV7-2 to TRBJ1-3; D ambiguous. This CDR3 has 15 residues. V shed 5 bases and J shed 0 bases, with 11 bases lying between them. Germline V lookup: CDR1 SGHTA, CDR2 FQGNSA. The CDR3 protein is CASSQDKISGNTIYF. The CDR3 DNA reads TGTGCCAGCAGCCAAGACAAAATCTCTGGAAACACCATATATTTT.

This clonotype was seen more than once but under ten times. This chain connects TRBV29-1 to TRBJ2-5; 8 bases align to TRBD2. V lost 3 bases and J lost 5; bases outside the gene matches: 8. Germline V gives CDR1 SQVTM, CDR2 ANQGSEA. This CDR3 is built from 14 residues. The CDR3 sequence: CSVDSGTTAETQYF. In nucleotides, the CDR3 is TGCAGCGTTGATAGCGGGACCACGGCGGAGACCCAGTACTTC. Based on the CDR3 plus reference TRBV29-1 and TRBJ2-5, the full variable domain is SAVISQKPSRDICQRGTSLTIQCQVDSQVTMMFWYRQQPGQSLTLIATANQGSEATYESGFVIDKFPISRPNLTFSTLTVSNMSPEDSSIYLCSVDSGTTAETQYFGPGTRLLVL.

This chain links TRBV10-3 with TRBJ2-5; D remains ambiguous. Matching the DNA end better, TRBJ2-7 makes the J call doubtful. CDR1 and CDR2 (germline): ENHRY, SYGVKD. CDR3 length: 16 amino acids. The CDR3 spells CAVGSLRQLFSYEQYF. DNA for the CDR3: TGTGCCGTCGGATCGCTGCGGCAGCTTTTCTCCTACGAGCAGTACTTC.

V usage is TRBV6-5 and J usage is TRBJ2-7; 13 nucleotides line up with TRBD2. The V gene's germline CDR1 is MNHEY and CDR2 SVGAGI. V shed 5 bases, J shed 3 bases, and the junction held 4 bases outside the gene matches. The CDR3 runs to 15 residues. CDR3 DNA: TGTGCCAGCAGTGGGGGGACTAGCGGGGTCTACGAGCAGTACTTC. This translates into CASSGGTSGVYEQYF.

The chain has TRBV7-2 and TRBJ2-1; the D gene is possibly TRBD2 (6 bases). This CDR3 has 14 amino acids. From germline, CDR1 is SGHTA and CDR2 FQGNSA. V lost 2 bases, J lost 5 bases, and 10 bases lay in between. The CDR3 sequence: CASSLRGGDNEQFF. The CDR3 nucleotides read TGTGCCAGCAGCTTAAGAGGCGGGGACAATGAGCAGTTCTTC.

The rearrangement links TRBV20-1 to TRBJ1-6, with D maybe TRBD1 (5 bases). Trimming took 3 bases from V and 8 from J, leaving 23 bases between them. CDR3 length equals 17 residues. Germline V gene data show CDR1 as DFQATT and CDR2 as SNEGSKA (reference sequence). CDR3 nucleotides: TGCAGTGCTAGTATCATCATGGCGGGGGGTAGTGATTCACCCCTCCACTTT. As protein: CSASIIMAGGSDSPLHF.

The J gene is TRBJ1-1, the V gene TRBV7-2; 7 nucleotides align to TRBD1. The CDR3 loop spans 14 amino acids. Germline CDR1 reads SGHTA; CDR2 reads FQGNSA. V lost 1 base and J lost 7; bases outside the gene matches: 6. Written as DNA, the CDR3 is TGTGCCAGCAGCTTAGTAAGAGGGGGCGGTGAAGCTTTCTTT. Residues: CASSLVRGGGEAFF.

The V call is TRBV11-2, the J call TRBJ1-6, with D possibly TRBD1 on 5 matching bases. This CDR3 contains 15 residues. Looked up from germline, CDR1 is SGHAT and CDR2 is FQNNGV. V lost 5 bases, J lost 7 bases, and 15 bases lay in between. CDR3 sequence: CASSQAGAGNSPLHF. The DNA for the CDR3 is TGTGCCAGCAGCCAAGCCGGGGCAGGGAATTCACCCCTCCACTTT. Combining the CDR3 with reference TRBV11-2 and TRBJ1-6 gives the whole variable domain EAGVAQSPRYKIIEKRQSVAFWCNPISGHATLYWYQQILGQGPKLLIQFQNNGVVDDSQLPKDRFSAERLKGVDSTLKIQPAKLEDSAVYLCASSQAGAGNSPLHFGNGTRLTVT.

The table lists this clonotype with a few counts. This chain's CDR3 is CATARTGDHTDTQYF. The DNA of the CDR3 is TGTGCCACCGCACGGACAGGGGATCACACAGATACGCAGTATTTT. This chain uses TRBV24-1 with TRBJ2-3; TRBD1 matches 9 bases. After removal of 9 bases from V and 2 bases from J, the junction contained 8 bases not matched to a gene. The CDR3 runs to 15 residues. The germline gives CDR1 KGHDR, CDR2 SFDVKD.

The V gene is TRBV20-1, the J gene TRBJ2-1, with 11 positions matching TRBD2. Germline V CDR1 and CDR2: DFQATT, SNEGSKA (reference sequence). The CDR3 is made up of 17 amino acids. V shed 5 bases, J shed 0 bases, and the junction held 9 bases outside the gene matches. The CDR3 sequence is CSAWGLAGGYSYNEQFF. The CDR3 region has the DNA TGCAGTGCTTGGGGGCTAGCGGGAGGATACTCCTACAATGAGCAGTTCTTC.

In DNA form, the CDR3 reads TGTGCCAGCAGTCCCGGGACAGGACGTACACTCGCGCAGTACTTC. Translation: CASSPGTGRTLAQYF. The rearrangement links TRBV28 to TRBJ2-5; 8 bases match TRBD1. This CDR3 spans 15 amino acids. Germline V lookup: CDR1 MDHEN, CDR2 SYDVKM. V lost 5 bases, J lost 11 bases, and 16 bases stayed unmatched. The full variable domain, rest sourced from reference TRBV28 and TRBJ2-5, is DVKVTQSSRYLVKRTGEKVFLECVQDMDHENMFWYRQDPGLGLRLIYFSYDVKMKEKGDIPEGYSVSREKKERFSLILESASTNQTSMYLCASSPGTGRTLAQYFGPGTRLLVL.

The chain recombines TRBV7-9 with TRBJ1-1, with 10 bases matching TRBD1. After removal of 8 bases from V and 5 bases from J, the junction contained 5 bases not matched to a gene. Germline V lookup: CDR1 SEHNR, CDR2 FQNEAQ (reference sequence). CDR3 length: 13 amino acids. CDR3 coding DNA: TGTGCCAGCGGGGACAGGGGACGAACTGAAGCTTTCTTT. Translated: CASGDRGRTEAFF.

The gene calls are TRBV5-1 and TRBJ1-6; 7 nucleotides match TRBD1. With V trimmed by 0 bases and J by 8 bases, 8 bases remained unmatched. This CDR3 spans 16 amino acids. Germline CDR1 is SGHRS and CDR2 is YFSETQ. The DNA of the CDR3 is TGCGCCAGCAGCTTGGCTCCCAGGGGGGTGGATTCACCCCTCCACTTT. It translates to CASSLAPRGVDSPLHF.

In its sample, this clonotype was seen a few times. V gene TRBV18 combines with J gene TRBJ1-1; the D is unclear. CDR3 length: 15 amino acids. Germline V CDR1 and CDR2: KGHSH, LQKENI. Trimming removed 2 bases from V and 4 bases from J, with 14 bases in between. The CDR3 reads CASSPARDAGTEAFF. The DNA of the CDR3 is TGTGCCAGCTCACCAGCCCGGGATGCGGGCACTGAAGCTTTCTTT.

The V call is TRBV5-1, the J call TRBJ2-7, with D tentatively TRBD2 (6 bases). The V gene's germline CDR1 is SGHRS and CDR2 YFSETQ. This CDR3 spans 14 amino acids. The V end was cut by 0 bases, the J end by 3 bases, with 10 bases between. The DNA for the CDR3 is TGCGCCAGCAGCTTGGGGACTATCAACTACGAGCAGTACTTC. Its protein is CASSLGTINYEQYF.

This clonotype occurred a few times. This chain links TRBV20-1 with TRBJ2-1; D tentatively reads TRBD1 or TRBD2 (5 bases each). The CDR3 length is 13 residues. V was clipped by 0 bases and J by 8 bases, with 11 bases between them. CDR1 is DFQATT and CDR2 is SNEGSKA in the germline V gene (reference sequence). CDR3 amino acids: CSAREGPLDEQFF. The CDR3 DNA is TGCAGTGCTAGAGAGGGACCTTTGGATGAGCAGTTCTTC.

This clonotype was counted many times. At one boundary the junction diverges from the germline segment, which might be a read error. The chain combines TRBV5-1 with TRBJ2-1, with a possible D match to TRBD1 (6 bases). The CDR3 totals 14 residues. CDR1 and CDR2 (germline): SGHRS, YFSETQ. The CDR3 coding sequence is TGTGCCAGCAGCCTACAGGGTTCCTACAATGAGCAGTTCTTC. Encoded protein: CASSLQGSYNEQFF.

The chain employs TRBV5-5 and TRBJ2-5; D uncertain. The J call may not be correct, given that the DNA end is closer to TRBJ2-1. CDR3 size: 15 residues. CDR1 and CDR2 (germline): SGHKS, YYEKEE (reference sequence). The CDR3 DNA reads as TGTGCCAGCAGCTTTCAGAGTAAAGTGGGAACTGAGCAGTTCTTC. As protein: CASSFQSKVGTEQFF.